Each of the 26 T cell receptor beta chains below was sequenced from the same sample in a study of blood T cell repertoires in COVID-19. Assay used: immunoSEQ multiplex PCR; TCRdb lists only in-frame clones, some missing. The table shows hundreds of thousands of clones, with about four fifths occurring only once. Specimen: peripheral blood. The receptors were gathered from a woman of 80 years or more with COVID-19, enrolled during active disease.

The sample holds a few counts of this clone. The CDR3 sequence: CASTETGAVNQPQHF. CDR3 in DNA: TGTGCCAGCACTGAGACAGGGGCCGTCAATCAGCCCCAGCATTTT. V gene TRBV2 combines with J gene TRBJ1-5, with 8 bases lining up with TRBD1. CDR1 and CDR2 from the germline V gene are SNHLY and FYNNEI. Unmatched junction bases numbered 8, after V lost 7 bases and J lost 3 bases. The CDR3 covers 15 residues. The full variable domain, completed using reference TRBV2 and TRBJ1-5, is EPEVTQTPSHQVTQMGQEVILRCVPISNHLYFYWYRQILGQKVEFLVSFYNNEISEKSEIFDDQFSVERPDGSNFTLKIRSTKLEDSAMYFCASTETGAVNQPQHFGDGTRLSIL.

The chain links TRBV14 to TRBJ2-3; 11 bases agree with TRBD1. Germline-derived CDR1 and CDR2 are SGHDN and FVKESK. CDR3 length: 14 residues. The J segment lost 3 bases and the V segment lost 4 bases, leaving 0 bases of the junction unmatched. The CDR3 region has the DNA TGTGCCAGCAGCCGGGACAGGGGGACAGATACGCAGTATTTT. Translating gives CASSRDRGTDTQYF. The full variable domain, its missing parts supplied by reference TRBV14 and TRBJ2-3, is EAGVTQFPSHSVIEKGQTVTLRCDPISGHDNLYWYRRVMGKEIKFLLHFVKESKQDESGMPNNRFLAERTGGTYSTLKVQPAELEDSGVYFCASSRDRGTDTQYFGPGTRLTVL.

This clone turned up a few times. The rearrangement uses TRBV4-1 and TRBJ1-2; D perhaps matches TRBD1 (6 bases). The V gene's germline CDR1 is MGHRA and CDR2 YSYEKL. V gave up 5 bases and J gave up 4 bases, with 17 bases separating them. The CDR3 runs to 15 residues. The CDR3 sequence is CASSTIGQTPYGYTF. CDR3 nucleotides: TGCGCCAGCAGCACAATCGGACAGACCCCCTATGGCTACACCTTC.

The chain employs TRBV6-5 and TRBJ1-3, with TRBD1 matching over 7 bases. V dropped 6 bases and J dropped 4; count of bases not matched to a gene: 3. Germline-derived CDR1 and CDR2 are MNHEY and SVGAGI. The CDR3 is 13 amino acids. CDR3 DNA sequence: TGTGCCAGCAGCCGGACAGGCGGAAACACCATATATTTT. It codes for CASSRTGGNTIYF.

The J gene is TRBJ2-7, the V gene TRBV7-3; the match to TRBD2 covers 8 bases. The CDR3 is made up of 13 amino acids. The germline V gene has CDR1 SGHTA and CDR2 FQGTGA. V lost 2 bases and J lost 6; bases outside the gene matches: 3. CDR3 protein: CASSLREGFEQYF. The CDR3 region has the DNA TGTGCCAGCAGCTTACGGGAGGGCTTCGAGCAGTACTTC.

The chain carries TRBV4-2 and TRBJ2-1; D gene ambiguous. Germline CDR1 LGHNA, CDR2 YNFKEQ. Between the trimmed V and J ends, which lost 0 bases and 5 bases, there was a span of 8 bases. This CDR3 has 14 amino acids. The CDR3 region has the DNA TGTGCCAGCAGCCAAGACCCTACTGACAATGAGCAGTTCTTC. It codes for CASSQDPTDNEQFF.

The chain employs TRBV4-2 and TRBJ2-7; tentative D call: TRBD2 (6 bases). The CDR3 has 13 residues. CDR1 LGHNA and CDR2 YNFKEQ come from the germline V gene. Trimming stripped 8 bases from V and 0 bases from J, with 11 bases between. In DNA form, the CDR3 reads TGTGCCAGCGGGAGGCCAAGCTCCTACGAGCAGTACTTC. Its translation is CASGRPSSYEQYF.

The chain links TRBV9 to TRBJ2-1; 13 positions match TRBD2. The trim removed 4 bases at V and 8 bases at J, leaving 12 bases unmatched. The CDR3 runs to 17 residues. CDR1 and CDR2 from the germline V gene are SGDLS and YYNGEE. CDR3 nucleotide sequence: TGTGCCAGCAGCCCCCTTTGGACTAGCGGGAGAACTTATGAGCAGTTCTTC. This gives the protein CASSPLWTSGRTYEQFF.

This chain joins TRBV7-9 and TRBJ1-2; 7 bases agree with TRBD1. The germline gives CDR1 SEHNR, CDR2 FQNEAQ (reference sequence). CDR3 size: 16 residues. V lost 0 bases to trimming and J lost 1 base; unmatched junction nucleotides: 5. The CDR3 coding sequence is TGTGCCAGCAGCTTAGCGGGCGGGGACAGTAACTATGGCTACACCTTC. Its protein product is CASSLAGGDSNYGYTF. Full variable domain (remainder filled in from reference TRBV7-9 and TRBJ1-2): DTGVSQNPRHKITKRGQNVTFRCDPISEHNRLYWYRQTLGQGPEFLTYFQNEAQLEKSRLLSDRFSAERPKGSFSTLEIQRTEQGDSAMYLCASSLAGGDSNYGYTFGSGTRLTVV.

The gene calls are TRBV4-1 and TRBJ1-2; D is uncertain. The germline CDR1 and CDR2 sequences are MGHRA and YSYEKL. This CDR3 spans 15 amino acids. V lost 0 bases, J lost 2 bases, and 10 bases lay in between. The CDR3 nucleotides read TGCGCCAGCAGCCAAGATAGTGCACAGAACTATGGCTACACCTTC. Translation: CASSQDSAQNYGYTF.

J is TRBJ1-1 and V is TRBV25-1; D is unclear. CDR1 and CDR2 from the germline V gene are MGHDK and SYGVNS. V was cut by 2 bases and J by 1 base, with 11 bases left in between. The CDR3 runs 15 residues. The CDR3: CASSEKRGANTEAFF. CDR3 nucleotides: TGTGCCAGCAGTGAAAAACGAGGTGCGAACACTGAAGCTTTCTTT.

CDR3 bases: TGTGCCAGCAGCTCAAACAGGGCAAATCAGCCCCAGCATTTT. The encoded protein is CASSSNRANQPQHF. The chain carries TRBV7-6 and TRBJ1-5, with D possibly being TRBD1 (6 bases). The CDR3 contains 14 residues. V was pared by 4 bases and J by 4 bases, with 11 bases between. The germline gives CDR1 SGHVS, CDR2 FNYEAQ.

In this sample, this clone turned up a few times. The chain joins TRBV11-2 to TRBJ2-5, with a weak D call TRBD2 (6 bases). The CDR3 is 11 amino acids. Germline CDR1 SGHAT, CDR2 FQNNGV. V lost 5 bases and J lost 8, with 9 bases in between. The CDR3: CASSAGQTQYF. CDR3 DNA: TGTGCCAGCAGCGCGGGGCAAACCCAGTACTTC.

This clone was counted a few times. The chain is built from TRBV2 and TRBJ1-3, with 7 bases aligning to TRBD1. V shed 4 bases, J shed 6 bases, and the junction held 3 bases outside the gene matches. Germline-derived CDR1 and CDR2 are SNHLY and FYNNEI. This CDR3 spans 13 amino acids. CDR3 sequence (DNA): TGTGCCAGCAGTGGGACAGGAAAAAACACCATATATTTT. Encoded protein: CASSGTGKNTIYF. The whole variable domain, filled in from reference TRBV2 and TRBJ1-3, reads EPEVTQTPSHQVTQMGQEVILRCVPISNHLYFYWYRQILGQKVEFLVSFYNNEISEKSEIFDDQFSVERPDGSNFTLKIRSTKLEDSAMYFCASSGTGKNTIYFGEGSWLTVV.

The rearrangement uses TRBV7-3 and TRBJ2-1; TRBD2 might be the D (6 bases). Germline loops: CDR1 SGHTA, CDR2 FQGTGA. The CDR3 is 15 residues long. V lost 2 bases and J lost 2, with 10 bases in between. The CDR3 loop reads CASSLPGGPYNEQFF. Here the CDR3 DNA reads TGTGCCAGCAGCTTACCCGGGGGACCCTACAATGAGCAGTTCTTC.

The sample holds a few counts of this clone. The chain employs TRBV18 and TRBJ2-7, with a tentative D call TRBD2 (6 bases). V lost 2 bases and J lost 5, with 10 bases in between. Germline V gene data show CDR1 as KGHSH and CDR2 as LQKENI. The CDR3 covers 13 residues. The CDR3 spells CASSPASAHEQYF. The CDR3 nucleotides read TGTGCCAGCTCACCAGCTAGCGCCCACGAGCAGTACTTC.

CDR3 residues: CASFKARDLYEQYF. In DNA, the CDR3 is TGCGCCAGCTTTAAGGCCAGGGATTTGTACGAGCAGTACTTC. This sequence joins TRBV10-1 and TRBJ2-7; D may be TRBD1 (5 bases). The V gene lost 8 bases and the J gene lost 4 bases, with 18 bases spanning the gap. This CDR3 contains 14 residues. Germline V gives CDR1 WNHNN, CDR2 SYGVQD (reference sequence).

This clone has only a few counts. This rearrangement joins TRBV5-4 to TRBJ1-1; D is uncertain. The V and J ends lost 0 bases and 3 bases respectively, with 12 bases between them. CDR1 is SGHNT and CDR2 is YYREEE in the germline V gene (reference sequence). The CDR3 is 15 residues long. DNA of the CDR3: TGTGCCAGCAGCTTGGGCCCCCTATCCGACACTGAAGCTTTCTTT. Protein: CASSLGPLSDTEAFF.

This rearrangement joins TRBV29-1 to TRBJ1-1, with TRBD1 matching 10 bases. There are 15 residues in the CDR3. The V gene's germline CDR1 is SQVTM and CDR2 ANQGSEA. The trim removed 5 bases at V and 0 bases at J, leaving 6 bases unmatched. The CDR3 DNA follows: TGCAGCGTTCTGGGACAGGGGACCTTGAACACTGAAGCTTTCTTT. Its protein is CSVLGQGTLNTEAFF.

This clone is a singleton in its sample. The chain employs TRBV11-2 and TRBJ1-3; D unclear. V gave up 2 bases and J gave up 2 bases, with 10 bases separating them. Germline loops: CDR1 SGHAT, CDR2 FQNNGV. CDR3 length equals 15 residues. The CDR3 loop is CASSLPGKAGNTIYF. The DNA of the CDR3 is TGTGCCAGCAGCTTACCCGGGAAGGCTGGAAACACCATATATTTT.

J is TRBJ1-1 and V is TRBV6-5, with no clear D. Trimming left V 6 bases short and J 1 base short, with 9 bases between. The CDR3 loop spans 13 amino acids. Germline CDR1 and CDR2: MNHEY and SVGAGI. CDR3 sequence reads: CASSRGENTEAFF. The DNA for the CDR3 is TGTGCCAGCAGCCGCGGGGAGAACACTGAAGCTTTCTTT.

The CDR3 coding sequence is TGTGCCACCAAGCCGGGGGTCGTGTTCCCCGGGGAGCTGTTTTTT. Translated: CATKPGVVFPGELFF. V usage is TRBV6-5 and J usage is TRBJ2-2; perhaps TRBD2 as D (6 bases). V was cut by 10 bases and J by 6 bases, with 21 bases left in between. Per germline, CDR1 MNHEY and CDR2 SVGAGI. The CDR3 sequence is 15 residues long.

The V and J genes are TRBV15 and TRBJ1-4, with D hard to call. The V end lost 0 bases, the J end lost 8 bases, and 16 bases lay between the germline ends. CDR3 length equals 16 residues. CDR1 is LNHNV, CDR2 YYDKDF, per germline (reference sequence). The CDR3 protein is CATSRDSPQPGEKLFF. CDR3 in DNA: TGTGCCACCAGCAGAGATTCCCCCCAACCGGGAGAAAAACTGTTTTTT.

Concerning this clone: The junction departs from germline at one end; a sequencing error may be responsible. The gene calls are TRBV6-6 and TRBJ1-2; perhaps TRBD1 as D (6 bases). CDR3 length equals 13 residues. Germline V gives CDR1 MNHNY, CDR2 SVGAGI (reference sequence). The CDR3 coding sequence is TGTGCCAGCAGCTCTGGACAGTCGGGTAGACCCAGATTC. Its protein is CASSSGQSGRPRF.

The CDR3 DNA reads as TGTGCCAGCAGTTTATCTCCGGGATTAGGCATTCAGTACTTC. It encodes CASSLSPGLGIQYF. The chain has TRBV28 and TRBJ2-4, with D maybe TRBD2 (5 bases). This CDR3 is built from 14 residues. The V and J ends lost 1 base and 9 bases respectively, with 13 bases between them. Germline V gene data show CDR1 as MDHEN and CDR2 as SYDVKM.

This clone was detected only once. The CDR3 DNA follows: TGTGCCAGCACCCTCCCCGGAGGGGGCAGGATGCAGTACTTC. This codes for CASTLPGGGRMQYF. The chain links TRBV13 to TRBJ2-7; possible D gene TRBD1, 7 bases. V was clipped by 7 bases and J by 9 bases, with 22 bases between them. The CDR3 loop spans 14 amino acids. Germline CDR1 reads PRHDT; CDR2 reads FYEKMQ (reference sequence).